This T cell receptor beta chain was identified during a study of T cell repertoires in cytomegalovirus infection. Background on the study: CMV infection and matching HLA type were both indicated by public TCR beta signatures. The study, taken as a whole, reports: Cumulative public TCR beta family frequency identified carriers of CMV plus the relevant HLA.

TCRdb independently ran MiXCR on the reads; one entry per CDR3 protein. The data hold more than 150,000 distinct CDR3 sequences, with under 20% observed a single time. Comments on this clonotype: Its specificity is not known.

The germline V and J ends were trimmed by 2 bases and 1 base, with 8 bases remaining between them. This CDR3 has 14 residues. The specimen was CD8+ T cells from PBMCs. This chain uses TRBV12-3 or TRBV12-4 with TRBJ1-1; the D is unclear. This clonotype was sampled from a human donor in good health (CMV status not recorded). Some clones in this sample may be carry-over from other donors' samples. This CDR3 reads CASSLLLGNTEAFF. In DNA form, the CDR3 reads TGTGCCAGCAGTTTACTCCTAGGGAACACTGAAGCTTTCTTT.